This section outlines one T cell receptor (beta chain) sequence together with its context. Researchers amplified the TCR beta CDR3 regions from RNA transcripts. The TCR CDR3 was amplified in a first-round RT-PCR using the HTBI primer set. One entry per CDR3 protein results from TCRdb running MiXCR on the multiplex PCR reads. This table has under 350,000 distinct CDR3 sequences, 18% appearing once. This entry belongs to a study of T cells in Graves' hyperthyroidism and ophthalmopathy. Uncontrolled infection, other autoimmune disease, pregnancy or lactation disqualified patients from enrolment. Germline CDR1 and CDR2: SGHAT and FQNNGV. V was cut by 0 bases and J by 6 bases, with 12 bases left in between. This CDR3 has 14 amino acids.

The receptor's source is a woman between 45 and 60 years old with Graves' hyperthyroidism. Source material: blood. The J gene is TRBJ2-7, the V gene TRBV11-2; a possible D gene is TRBD1 (6 bases). The CDR3 loop reads CASSLETGLSEQYF. The CDR3 DNA is TGTGCCAGCAGCTTAGAAACAGGGTTAAGCGAGCAGTACTTC.